The T cell receptor (beta chain) under discussion was sequenced for a study of glioma-infiltrating T cells. Study conclusions and caveats: Tissue-blood divergence was below expectation in non-neoplastic patients, above in gliomas. CDR3 overlap between tissue and blood was very small.

This clonotype was seen many times. Its antigen remains unknown. Amplification of TCR alpha and beta CDR3 regions from RNA used iRepertoire nested multiplex PCR. Tissue mRNA or PBMC total RNA, about 85-400 ng, went into one-step reverse transcription and amplification. Each CDR3 protein is one row after TCRdb ran MiXCR on the multiplex PCR reads. The sample records about 89,000 distinct CDR3 sequences, about 25% being singletons. There are 15 residues in the CDR3. Germline V gene lookup returns CDR1 SGHVS and CDR2 FQNEAQ. The V end was cut by 3 bases, the J end by 0 bases, with 9 bases between. Sequencing was done on a sample of glioma tissue, nonneoplastic brain tissue, or PBMCs (not recorded which). The receptor was derived from a human donor with low-grade glioma or glioblastoma, undergoing nonglioma brain surgery, or in good health (not recorded which). The V gene is TRBV7-8, the J gene TRBJ1-3; tentative D call: TRBD1 (5 bases). DNA of the CDR3: TGTGCCAGCAGCTTGACAGATTTCTCTGGAAACACCATATATTTT. This encodes CASSLTDFSGNTIYF.